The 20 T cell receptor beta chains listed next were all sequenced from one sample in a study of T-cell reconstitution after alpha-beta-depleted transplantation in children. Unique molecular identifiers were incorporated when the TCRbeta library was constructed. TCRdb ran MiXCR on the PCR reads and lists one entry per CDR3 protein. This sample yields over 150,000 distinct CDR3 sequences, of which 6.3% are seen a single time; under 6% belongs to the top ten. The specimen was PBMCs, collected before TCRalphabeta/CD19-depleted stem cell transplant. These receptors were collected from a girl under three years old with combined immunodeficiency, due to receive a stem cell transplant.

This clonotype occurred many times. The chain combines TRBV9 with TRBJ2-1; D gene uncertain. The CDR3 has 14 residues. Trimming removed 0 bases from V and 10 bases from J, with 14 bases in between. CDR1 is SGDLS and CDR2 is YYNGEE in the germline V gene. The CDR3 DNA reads TGTGCCAGCAGCGTAGCTCTCAGATACGCGGAGCAGTTCTTC. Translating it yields CASSVALRYAEQFF.

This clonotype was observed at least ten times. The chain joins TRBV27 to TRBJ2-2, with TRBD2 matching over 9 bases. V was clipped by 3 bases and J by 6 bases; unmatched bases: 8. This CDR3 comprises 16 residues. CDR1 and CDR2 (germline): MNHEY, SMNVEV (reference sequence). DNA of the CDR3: TGTGCCAGCAGTTTTGGAGCGGGGGGCCCCGCCGGGGAGCTGTTTTTT. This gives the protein CASSFGAGGPAGELFF.

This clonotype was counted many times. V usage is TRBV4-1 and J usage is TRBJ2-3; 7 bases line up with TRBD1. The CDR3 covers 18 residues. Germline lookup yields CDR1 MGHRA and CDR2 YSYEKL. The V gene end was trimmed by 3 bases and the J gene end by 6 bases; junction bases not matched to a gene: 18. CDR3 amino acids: CASSQRIYLGQARDTQYF. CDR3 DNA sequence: TGCGCCAGCAGCCAGAGGATATATCTAGGACAGGCGAGGGATACGCAGTATTTT.

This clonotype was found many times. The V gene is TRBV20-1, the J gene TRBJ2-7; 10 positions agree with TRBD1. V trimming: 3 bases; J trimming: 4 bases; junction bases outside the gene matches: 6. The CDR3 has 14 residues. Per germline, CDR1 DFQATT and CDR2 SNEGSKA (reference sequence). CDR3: CSASPGQGLYEQYF. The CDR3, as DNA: TGCAGTGCTAGTCCGGGACAGGGGCTGTACGAGCAGTACTTC.

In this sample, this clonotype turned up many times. The CDR3 reads CASSPTTGGLYEQYF. The CDR3 DNA sequence: TGTGCCAGCTCACCGACGACAGGGGGCTTATACGAGCAGTACTTC. The V call is TRBV18, the J call TRBJ2-7; 10 bases fit TRBD1. Germline V gene lookup returns CDR1 KGHSH and CDR2 LQKENI. The J segment lost 4 bases and the V segment lost 3 bases, leaving 6 bases of the junction unmatched. This CDR3 has 15 residues.

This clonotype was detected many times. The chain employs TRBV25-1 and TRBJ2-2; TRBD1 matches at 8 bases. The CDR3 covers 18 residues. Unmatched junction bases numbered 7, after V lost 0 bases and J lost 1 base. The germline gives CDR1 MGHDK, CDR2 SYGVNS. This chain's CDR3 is CASSEYFGGTGNTGELFF. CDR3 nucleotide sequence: TGTGCCAGCAGTGAATATTTCGGCGGGACAGGGAACACCGGGGAGCTGTTTTTT.

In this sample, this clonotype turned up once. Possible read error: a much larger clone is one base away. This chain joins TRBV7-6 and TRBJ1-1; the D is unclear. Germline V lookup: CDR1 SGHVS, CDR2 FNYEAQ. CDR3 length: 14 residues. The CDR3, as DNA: TGTTCCAGCAGCTTCGAACGGGAAAGCACTGAAGCTTTCTTT. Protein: CSSSFERESTEAFF.

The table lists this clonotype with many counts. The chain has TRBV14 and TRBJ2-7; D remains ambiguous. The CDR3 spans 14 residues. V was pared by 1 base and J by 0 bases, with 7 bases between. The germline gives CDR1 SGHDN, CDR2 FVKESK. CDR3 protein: CASSQVRNSYEQYF. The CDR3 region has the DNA TGTGCCAGCAGCCAAGTTAGGAACTCCTACGAGCAGTACTTC.

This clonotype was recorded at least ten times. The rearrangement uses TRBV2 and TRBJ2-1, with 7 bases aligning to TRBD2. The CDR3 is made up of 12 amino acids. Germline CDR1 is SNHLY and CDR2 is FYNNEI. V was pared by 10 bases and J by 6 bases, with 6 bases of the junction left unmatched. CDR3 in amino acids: CAKGASGNEQFF. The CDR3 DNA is TGTGCCAAAGGGGCTAGCGGCAATGAGCAGTTCTTC.

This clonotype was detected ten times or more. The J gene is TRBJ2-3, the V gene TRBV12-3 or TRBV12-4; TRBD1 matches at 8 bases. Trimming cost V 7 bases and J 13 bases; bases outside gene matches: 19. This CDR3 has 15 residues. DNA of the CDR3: TGTGCCAGCACCCCGCAACCGGGACAGGCGTCGGAGAAGTATTTT. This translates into CASTPQPGQASEKYF.

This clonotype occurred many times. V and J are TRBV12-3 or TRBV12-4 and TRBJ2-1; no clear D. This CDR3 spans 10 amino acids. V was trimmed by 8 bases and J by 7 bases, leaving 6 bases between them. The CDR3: CASERNEQFF. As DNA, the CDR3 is TGTGCCAGCGAACGAAATGAGCAGTTCTTC.

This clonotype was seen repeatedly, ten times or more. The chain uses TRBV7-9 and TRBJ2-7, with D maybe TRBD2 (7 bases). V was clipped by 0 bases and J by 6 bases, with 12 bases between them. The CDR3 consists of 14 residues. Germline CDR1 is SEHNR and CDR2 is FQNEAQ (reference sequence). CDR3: CASSLAGGVLEQYF. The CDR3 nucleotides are TGTGCCAGCAGCTTAGCAGGGGGGGTTCTCGAGCAGTACTTC.

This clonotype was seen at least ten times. CDR3 region: CASSFWDLTYEQYF. The DNA for the CDR3 is TGTGCCAGCAGCTTCTGGGACTTGACCTACGAGCAGTACTTC. The V gene is TRBV7-9, the J gene TRBJ2-7, with D perhaps matching TRBD2 (6 bases). Germline assignment: CDR1 SEHNR and CDR2 FQNEAQ (reference sequence). This CDR3 has 14 residues. V was shortened by 3 bases and J by 2 bases, with 11 bases between the two germline ends.

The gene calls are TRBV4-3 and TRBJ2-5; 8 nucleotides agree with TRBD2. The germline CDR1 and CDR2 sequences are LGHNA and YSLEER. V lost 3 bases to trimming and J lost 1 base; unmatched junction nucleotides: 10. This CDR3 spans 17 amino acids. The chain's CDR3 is CASSHNLAGTAQETQYF. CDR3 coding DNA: TGCGCCAGCAGCCATAACCTAGCGGGCACCGCCCAAGAGACCCAGTACTTC.

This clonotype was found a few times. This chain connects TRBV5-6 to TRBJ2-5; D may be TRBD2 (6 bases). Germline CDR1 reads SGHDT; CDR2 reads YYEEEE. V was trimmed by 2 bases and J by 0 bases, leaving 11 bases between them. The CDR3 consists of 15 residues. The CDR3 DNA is TGTGCCAGCAGCTTTCTACTAGCCCACCAAGAGACCCAGTACTTC. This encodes CASSFLLAHQETQYF.

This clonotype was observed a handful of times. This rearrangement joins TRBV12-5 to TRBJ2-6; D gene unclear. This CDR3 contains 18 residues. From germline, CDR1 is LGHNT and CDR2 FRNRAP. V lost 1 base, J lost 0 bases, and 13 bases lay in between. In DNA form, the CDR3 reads TGTGCTAGTGGTTTGGGACGACTGAAAAGCTCTGGGGCCAACGTCCTGACTTTC. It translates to CASGLGRLKSSGANVLTF. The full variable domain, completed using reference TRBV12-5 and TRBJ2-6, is DARVTQTPRHKVTEMGQEVTMRCQPILGHNTVFWYRQTMMQGLELLAYFRNRAPLDDSGMPKDRFSAEMPDATLATLKIQPSEPRDSAVYFCASGLGRLKSSGANVLTFGAGSRLTVL.

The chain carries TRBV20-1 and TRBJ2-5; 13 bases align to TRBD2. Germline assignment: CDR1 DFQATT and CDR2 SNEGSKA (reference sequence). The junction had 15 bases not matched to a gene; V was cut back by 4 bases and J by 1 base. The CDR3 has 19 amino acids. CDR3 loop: CSAKTSGRPSPTSQETQYF. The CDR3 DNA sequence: TGCAGTGCTAAGACTAGCGGGAGGCCGTCGCCCACCTCCCAAGAGACCCAGTACTTC.

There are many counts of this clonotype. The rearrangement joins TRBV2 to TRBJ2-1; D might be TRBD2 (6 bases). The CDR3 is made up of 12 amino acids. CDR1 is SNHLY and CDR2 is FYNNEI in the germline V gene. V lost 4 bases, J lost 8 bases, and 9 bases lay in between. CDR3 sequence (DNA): TGTGCCAGCAGTGGGGGGGTGGATGAGCAGTTCTTC. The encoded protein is CASSGGVDEQFF.

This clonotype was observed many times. The DNA for the CDR3 is TGTGCCAGCAGCCAAGAGACCAGGAGATCCTACAATGAGCAGTTCTTC. Its translation is CASSQETRRSYNEQFF. J is TRBJ2-1 and V is TRBV14; no reliable D call. V lost 0 bases, J lost 1 base, and 10 bases lay in between. CDR1 is SGHDN, CDR2 FVKESK, per germline. The CDR3 is made up of 16 amino acids. The full variable domain, completed using reference TRBV14 and TRBJ2-1, is EAGVTQFPSHSVIEKGQTVTLRCDPISGHDNLYWYRRVMGKEIKFLLHFVKESKQDESGMPNNRFLAERTGGTYSTLKVQPAELEDSGVYFCASSQETRRSYNEQFFGPGTRLTVL.

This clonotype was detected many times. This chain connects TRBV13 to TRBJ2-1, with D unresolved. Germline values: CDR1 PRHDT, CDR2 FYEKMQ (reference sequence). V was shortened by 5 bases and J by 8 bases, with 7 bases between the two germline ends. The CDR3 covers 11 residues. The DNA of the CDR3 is TGTGCCAGCAGCACCGCCCATGAGCAGTTCTTC. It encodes CASSTAHEQFF.